Sequencing of this TCR beta chain was carried out in a study of identical twins. This clonotype was observed at least ten times. Trimming at V came to 4 bases and at J to 2 bases, leaving 5 bases not matched to a gene. The CDR3 consists of 15 residues. Germline V gene sequence: CDR1 SGHRS, CDR2 YFSETQ. Each CDR3 protein gets one entry after TCRdb re-called the 5' RACE reads with MiXCR. This table holds more than 250,000 distinct CDR3 sequences, 8% to 9% found once. The sample also formed part of further work on yellow fever vaccine responses in identical twins.

The sequenced sample consisted of memory (CD45RO+) T cells sorted from blood. The sequence derives from a woman under 30 in good health. The chain joins TRBV5-1 to TRBJ2-1; 8 nucleotides align to TRBD2. This CDR3 is CASSPWRGAYNEQFF. CDR3 bases: TGCGCCAGCAGCCCCTGGCGGGGGGCCTACAATGAGCAGTTCTTC. The entire variable domain, with the rest obtained from reference TRBV5-1 and TRBJ2-1, is as follows: KAGVTQTPRYLIKTRGQQVTLSCSPISGHRSVSWYQQTPGQGLQFLFEYFSETQRNKGNFPGRFSGRQFSNSRSEMNVSTLELGDSALYLCASSPWRGAYNEQFFGPGTRLTVL.